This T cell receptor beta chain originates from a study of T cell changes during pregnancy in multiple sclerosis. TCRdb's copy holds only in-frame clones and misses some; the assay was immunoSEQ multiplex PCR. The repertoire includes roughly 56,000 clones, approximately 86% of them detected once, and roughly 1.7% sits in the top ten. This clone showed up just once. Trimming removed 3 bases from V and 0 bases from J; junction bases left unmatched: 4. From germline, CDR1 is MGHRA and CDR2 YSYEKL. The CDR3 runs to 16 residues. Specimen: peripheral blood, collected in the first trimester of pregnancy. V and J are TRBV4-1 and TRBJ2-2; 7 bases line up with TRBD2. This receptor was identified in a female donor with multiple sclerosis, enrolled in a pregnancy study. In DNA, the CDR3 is TGCGCCAGCAGCCACCGGGACTACGCGAACACCGGGGAGCTGTTTTTT. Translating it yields CASSHRDYANTGELFF.